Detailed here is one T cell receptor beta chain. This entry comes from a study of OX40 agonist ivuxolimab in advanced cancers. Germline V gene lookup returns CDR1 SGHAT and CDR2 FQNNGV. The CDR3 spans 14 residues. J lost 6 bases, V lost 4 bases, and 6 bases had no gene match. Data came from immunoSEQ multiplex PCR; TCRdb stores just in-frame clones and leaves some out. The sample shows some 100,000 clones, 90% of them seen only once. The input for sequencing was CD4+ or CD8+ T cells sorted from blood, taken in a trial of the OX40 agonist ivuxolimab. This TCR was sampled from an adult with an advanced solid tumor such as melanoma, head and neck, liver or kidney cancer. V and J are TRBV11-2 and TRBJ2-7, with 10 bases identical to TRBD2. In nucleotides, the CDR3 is TGTGCCAGCAGCTCCTTAGCGGGAGGAGGCGAGCAGTACTTC. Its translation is CASSSLAGGGEQYF.